The source of this TCR beta chain is a study of blood T cell repertoires in COVID-19. About the study: Sources were T cells, B-cell-depleted T cells, or PBMCs; the material itself was cDNA or gDNA.

V lost 1 base to trimming and J lost 9 bases, with 10 bases between them. The CDR3 is 13 amino acids. The germline V gene encodes CDR1 SEHNR and CDR2 FQNEAQ (reference sequence). Authors' analysis steps: Reference gene primer amplification gave nucleated cell count estimates. TCRdb's table, derived via immunoSEQ multiplex PCR, lists solely in-frame clones and lacks some. From that table come the V and J calls and clone size; the DNA was used to work out D and trimming. This table has around 80,000 clones, 88% appearing once. This receptor was taken from a human donor in a cohort sampled during active COVID-19. The sequencing input was peripheral blood. J is TRBJ1-5 and V is TRBV7-9; a weak D match, TRBD1 (6 bases). CDR3 DNA: TGTGCCAGCAGCTTAGGGACAGTCGGGCCCCAGCATTTT. Translated: CASSLGTVGPQHF.